A single T cell receptor (beta chain) is shown here with its context. Its antigen remains unidentified. It has no much larger one-base neighbor in the sample; base qualities were not kept. TCR CDR3 regions were amplified from genomic DNA by multiplex PCR using the deep immunoSEQ assay. Extracted genomic DNA from each cell subset was distributed evenly across all wells of several immunoSEQ 96-well plates, and each plate was treated as a replicate. For sorted subsets, about 220 ng of genomic DNA, equivalent to 25,000 to 35,000 T cell genomes, went into each replicate PCR. Purified libraries were quantified with a Qubit 3.0 fluorometer, sized on a Bioanalyzer 2100, and re-quantified with the KAPA Library Quantification kit. A separate single-read 150-cycle Illumina NextSeq 550 flow cell was used to sequence each immunoSEQ 96-well plate. The source study handled its data this way. Because only junctional sequences without quality scores were contained in the immunoSEQ output, filtering matching that applied to full-length reads could not be performed. To assign V/J genes and CDR3, sequences were annotated using PyIR, a Python wrapper for IgBLAST v1.9, with IMGT germline references. Any read was removed if the V/J assignment was weak (E-value above 1e-6), the CDR3 was missing, or the read contained stop codons, out-of-frame junctions, or ambiguous translated residues. A V3J clonotype was defined by an identical inferred V gene, J gene, and CDR3 amino acid sequence. Percentage overlap between repertoires was calculated by dividing the number of shared unique clonotypes by the size of the smaller repertoire. Richness of each repertoire was evaluated using RTK rarefaction, the Chao1 estimator, and Recon v2.1 estimates of unobserved clonotypes. Generation probabilities for all TCRbeta clonotypes obtained by the gDNA method from a handful of donors were computed using OLGA. In its TCRdb copy, this immuneACCESS table keeps in-frame sequences only and misses some clones. Where compared with another copy, unresolved V genes explain less than half of these, and the others have no known cause. Clone size and V and J calls were adopted from that table, with D and trimming inferred from the DNA. Present in this sample are some 2,000,000 clones, roughly 95% of which were seen just once. The ten largest clones add up to 0.13% of the sample.

Donors were healthy HIV-negative adults with no recently reported acute infections or vaccinations. Every donor was a Caucasian adult living in Nashville, Tennessee, USA. CD4+ T cells were enriched through magnetic negative selection, after which naive cells were positively selected on CD45RA and the remaining negative fraction served as the memory subset. Blood was obtained by leukapheresis, after which PBMCs were separated by Ficoll-Histopaque density gradient centrifugation and cryopreserved in liquid nitrogen vapor phase. Purity and quantity of every magnetically sorted T cell population were checked by analytical flow cytometry. Genomic DNA was isolated from every sorted fraction and measured by UV absorbance on a Nanodrop 2000c. This sample stems from a study of shared clonotypes between healthy human individuals (dated by TCRdb to 2018 to 2020). The study in broad terms: The cohort included a few men and a couple of women between 18 and 49 years of age. For each donor, CD4 naive and CD4 memory were each run on three plates, CD8 naive on two plates, and CD8 memory on one plate. Blood TCR repertoires of five healthy adults were deeply sequenced to estimate repertoire size and the extent of clonotype sharing between individuals. To increase sequencing depth and limit assay-specific biases, different laboratories used diverse techniques to prepare libraries and sequence TCR repertoires. Between about 0.94 and 8.9 billion PBMCs per donor were obtained by leukapheresis. Broad study findings and their caveats: Naive subsets generally had larger estimated clonotype richness than memory subsets. Roughly 5% of naive CD4, 3% to 3.5% of naive CD8, roughly 2.5% of memory CD4, and about 0.4% of memory CD8 clonotypes were shared across several donors. Rarefaction of sorted-subset datasets indicated incomplete sequencing despite the large sequencing depth. Clonotypes shared by all four sorted-subset donors showed higher generation probabilities than non-shared clonotypes. The small number of donors limited the genetic and exposure-history diversity represented. Sampling was restricted to blood, and TCR repertoires in tissue are likely to differ from TCR repertoires in blood. Pairwise subsampling led to the expectation that sequencing depth would affect the degree of clonotype sharing among donors.

Its CDR3 holds 13 amino acids, cysteine through phenylalanine. The retained sequence is limited to the CDR3, 39 bases, with the frame set at the first base. From a lookup of the germline V gene (reference sequence), CDR1 and CDR2 are LNHDA and SQIVND. Trimming takes 3 bases from V and 6 bases from J, and the germline ends sit 11 bases apart. Here the chain combines TRBV19 and TRBJ1-2, with a tentative D gene TRBD1 over 5 matching bases. Input material: naive CD4+ T cells sorted from blood. The sample's cell subset or site label, decoded: CD45RA+ positively selected. This receptor was obtained from a man aged 18 to 29 in good health. The sequence in DNA is TGTGCCAGTAGTATCCGGCAGGGCAATGGCTACACCTTC. This sequence encodes CASSIRQGNGYTF. When the CDR3 is completed using the reference TRBV19 and TRBJ1-2 genes on either side, the full variable domain is DGGITQSPKYLFRKEGQNVTLSCEQNLNHDAMYWYRQDPGQGLRLIYYSQIVNDFQKGDIAEGYSVSREKKESFPLTVTSAQKNPTAFYLCASSIRQGNGYTFGSGTRLTVV.